This entry lists 29 T cell receptor beta chains sequenced from one sample in a study of vaccination and CD4 T cells after COVID-19. An Oncomine TCR Beta short-read assay was used to sequence the DNA from cultured CD4+ T cells. Each CDR3 protein gets one entry after TCRdb re-called the PCR reads with MiXCR. The top ten clones hold more than 30% of a sample with roughly 6,000 distinct CDR3 sequences, just under 45% of them seen once. The antigens these receptors bind are not known. The treatment is: roughly 11-day PBMC culture with coronavirus spike peptide pools or control peptides (ViraFEST assay). Gathering of the CD4+ T cells, from the unexposed donor, took place before the COVID-19 pandemic (2011-2018). Sequences were obtained from CD4+ T cells from blood, cultured in vitro. The receptors derive from a human donor in good health.

This clonotype was seen a handful of times. The chain employs TRBV7-3 and TRBJ1-1; D may be TRBD1 (5 bases). The CDR3 runs 13 residues. V lost 6 bases, J lost 2 bases, and 10 bases lay in between. Per the germline V gene, CDR1 is SGHTA and CDR2 is FQGTGA. The CDR3 sequence: CASRRDHNTEAFF. The CDR3, as DNA: TGTGCCAGCAGACGGGACCATAACACTGAAGCTTTCTTT.

The chain recombines TRBV20-1 with TRBJ2-7; 7 nucleotides agree with TRBD1. Germline loops: CDR1 DFQATT, CDR2 SNEGSKA (reference sequence). J gave up 0 bases and V 5 bases, and 10 bases lay outside the gene matches. This CDR3 has 15 amino acids. CDR3 residues: CSAEPRQGPSYEQYF. As DNA, the CDR3 is TGCAGTGCTGAACCTCGACAGGGCCCCTCCTACGAGCAGTACTTC.

V is TRBV20-1 and J is TRBJ1-2; D unclear. V was clipped by 4 bases and J by 8 bases, with 14 bases between them. The CDR3 runs 12 residues. Germline CDR1 and CDR2: DFQATT and SNEGSKA (reference sequence). CDR3 protein: CSAKGYGQGYTF. The CDR3, as DNA: TGCAGTGCTAAAGGATACGGGCAAGGCTACACCTTC.

The chain couples TRBV19 to TRBJ1-2; 8 bases fit TRBD1. Looked up from germline, CDR1 is LNHDA and CDR2 is SQIVND (reference sequence). Trimming at V came to 4 bases and at J to 5 bases, leaving 6 bases not matched to a gene. This CDR3 spans 14 amino acids. CDR3 residues: CASSNPGQEYGYTF. CDR3 bases: TGTGCCAGTAGTAATCCGGGACAGGAATATGGCTACACCTTC.

The chain couples TRBV24-1 to TRBJ1-2; TRBD1 matches at 7 bases. Germline trimming cut 3 bases from V and 10 bases from J; bases unmatched to any gene: 4. The germline V gene has CDR1 KGHDR and CDR2 SFDVKD. The CDR3 is made up of 12 amino acids. The CDR3 loop is CATSDTGVHYTF. The CDR3, as DNA: TGTGCCACCAGTGATACAGGGGTCCACTACACCTTC.

The V and J genes are TRBV5-5 and TRBJ2-5; D remains ambiguous. The CDR3 has 15 amino acids. Trimming removed 0 bases at V and 2 bases at J, with 11 bases between. Per germline, CDR1 SGHKS and CDR2 YYEKEE (reference sequence). The CDR3 bases are TGTGCCAGCAGCTTGGAGCGCCAGGCACAAGAGACCCAGTACTTC. This gives the protein CASSLERQAQETQYF. Full variable domain (rest looked up from reference TRBV5-5 and TRBJ2-5): DAGVTQSPTHLIKTRGQQVTLRCSPISGHKSVSWYQQVLGQGPQFIFQYYEKEERGRGNFPDRFSARQFPNYSSELNVNALLLGDSALYLCASSLERQAQETQYFGPGTRLLVL.

The chain is built from TRBV27 and TRBJ2-5; D might be TRBD1 (5 bases). Germline V gene lookup returns CDR1 MNHEY and CDR2 SMNVEV (reference sequence). Deletions cut 6 bases from V and 2 bases from J, with 10 bases between. There are 13 residues in the CDR3. The CDR3 region has the DNA TGTGCCAGCAGACAGGTTCTTCAAGAGACCCAGTACTTC. Translating gives CASRQVLQETQYF.

This clonotype was seen a handful of times. A read error may account for a junction end that differs from germline. The chain is built from TRBV12-3 or TRBV12-4 and TRBJ1-5, with D unclear. This CDR3 region has 15 residues. The CDR3 bases are TGTGCCAGCACTTTAGGTGGAGTGAGCAATCAGCCCCAGCATTTT. Amino acid sequence: CASTLGGVSNQPQHF.

V usage is TRBV7-6 and J usage is TRBJ1-3, with 9 bases identical to TRBD1. The ends lost 4 bases at V and 4 bases at J; junction bases unmatched: 5. The germline V gene has CDR1 SGHVS and CDR2 FNYEAQ. There are 15 residues in the CDR3. The CDR3 bases are TGTGCCAGCAGCTCCGGGACAGGGACAGGAAACACCATATATTTT. Translating it yields CASSSGTGTGNTIYF. Variable domain in full (rest from reference TRBV7-6 and TRBJ1-3): GAGVSQSPRYKVTKRGQDVALRCDPISGHVSLYWYRQALGQGPEFLTYFNYEAQQDKSGLPNDRFSAERPEGSISTLTIQRTEQRDSAMYRCASSSGTGTGNTIYFGEGSWLTVV.

This clonotype came up once. The chain is built from TRBV12-3 or TRBV12-4 and TRBJ1-2; D is unclear. This CDR3 has 13 residues. With 1 base removed from V and 5 bases from J, the gap between germline ends came to 8 bases. CDR3 loop: CASSLVGRYGYTF. The CDR3, as DNA: TGTGCCAGCAGTTTAGTAGGACGGTATGGCTACACCTTC.

This clonotype rates as large. J is TRBJ1-2 and V is TRBV25-1; no reliable D call. The germline CDR1 and CDR2 sequences are MGHDK and SYGVNS. Trimming cost V 7 bases and J 4 bases, with 7 bases left between them. The CDR3 sequence is 11 residues long. The CDR3 bases are TGTGCCAGCATCGGGATCTATGGCTACACCTTC. It codes for CASIGIYGYTF.

The V call is TRBV6-1, the J call TRBJ1-5, with D possibly TRBD1 on 5 matching bases. V lost 8 bases to trimming and J lost 10 bases, with 24 bases between them. CDR1 MNHNS and CDR2 SASEGT come from the germline V gene. The CDR3 is 15 residues long. The CDR3 sequence: CASVPTGPNNEPQHF. In nucleotides, the CDR3 is TGTGCCAGCGTGCCGACGGGACCGAACAATGAACCCCAGCATTTT.

This clonotype was picked up a small number of times. This chain connects TRBV5-1 to TRBJ2-7; D remains ambiguous. The CDR3 is 14 amino acids. With 5 bases removed from V and 3 bases from J, the gap between germline ends came to 15 bases. Germline CDR1 is SGHRS and CDR2 is YFSETQ. DNA for the CDR3: TGCGCCAGCAGATTCGCTGGGGAAGTCTACGAGCAGTACTTC. It yields the protein CASRFAGEVYEQYF.

The chain uses TRBV9 and TRBJ1-1; D remains ambiguous. V was cut by 0 bases and J by 5 bases, with 11 bases left in between. The CDR3 runs 14 residues. CDR1 is SGDLS and CDR2 is YYNGEE in the germline V gene. Written as DNA, the CDR3 is TGTGCCAGCAGCGTAGCTACCCTAGAAACTGAAGCTTTCTTT. It is translated as CASSVATLETEAFF. The full variable domain, in which reference TRBV9 and TRBJ1-1 provide the parts outside the CDR3, is DSGVTQTPKHLITATGQRVTLRCSPRSGDLSVYWYQQSLDQGLQFLIQYYNGEERAKGNILERFSAQQFPDLHSELNLSSLELGDSALYFCASSVATLETEAFFGQGTRLTVV.

The genes are TRBV15 and TRBJ1-6, with 8 bases aligning to TRBD1. CDR3 length equals 14 residues. Germline CDR1 reads LNHNV; CDR2 reads YYDKDF (reference sequence). Unmatched junction bases numbered 5, after V lost 3 bases and J lost 10 bases. DNA of the CDR3: TGTGCCACCAGCAGGGACAGGGCTGCGTCACCCCTCCACTTT. Encoded protein: CATSRDRAASPLHF.

The rearrangement links TRBV6-1 to TRBJ1-1; D is perhaps TRBD1 (5 bases). There are 13 residues in the CDR3. V was clipped by 6 bases and J by 3 bases, with 11 bases between them. The germline CDR1 and CDR2 sequences are MNHNS and SASEGT. CDR3 nucleotides: TGTGCCAGCAGCCGCCTAGGGGACACTGAAGCTTTCTTT. Residues: CASSRLGDTEAFF.

The chain employs TRBV7-9 and TRBJ1-2; weak D call: TRBD1 (5 bases). The CDR3 length is 13 residues. V was trimmed by 3 bases and J by 7 bases, leaving 12 bases between them. Germline CDR1 SEHNR, CDR2 FQNEAQ (reference sequence). The CDR3 nucleotides are TGTGCCAGCAGCTTGGACACGGGTGGTGGCTACACCTTC. Translated, it gives CASSLDTGGGYTF.

V usage is TRBV20-1 and J usage is TRBJ2-2, with 9 bases lining up with TRBD2. The germline V gene has CDR1 DFQATT and CDR2 SNEGSKA (reference sequence). The CDR3 runs 15 residues. With V trimmed by 7 bases and J by 0 bases, 6 bases remained unmatched. In DNA, the CDR3 is TGCAGTGTAGAGCGGGGGGCGGCGAACACCGGGGAGCTGTTTTTT. Its translation is CSVERGAANTGELFF.

In DNA form, the CDR3 reads TGTGCCAGCAGCGAAAGGTCGGGTGATACGCAGTATTTT. Protein sequence: CASSERSGDTQYF. This chain connects TRBV7-3 to TRBJ2-3; D unresolved. Germline lookup yields CDR1 SGHTA and CDR2 FQGTGA. V dropped 5 bases and J dropped 6 bases, with 12 bases sitting between them. This CDR3 spans 13 amino acids.

This clonotype was recorded a few times. The chain employs TRBV20-1 and TRBJ1-1; D gene unclear. CDR1 is DFQATT and CDR2 is SNEGSKA in the germline V gene (reference sequence). The length of the CDR3 is 13 residues. Trimming shortened V by 3 bases and J by 1 base, and 9 bases separated the two germline ends. CDR3 sequence (DNA): TGCAGTGCTAGCGCACAGACGAACACTGAAGCTTTCTTT. It yields the protein CSASAQTNTEAFF.

This clonotype was observed a few times. The rearrangement links TRBV6-1 to TRBJ2-6; the D is unclear. CDR1 and CDR2 from the germline V gene are MNHNS and SASEGT. This CDR3 comprises 17 residues. The V end was cut by 7 bases, the J end by 0 bases, with 16 bases between. The DNA for the CDR3 is TGTGCCAGCACGCCCAGACCCCCTAACTCTGGGGCCAACGTCCTGACTTTC. Protein sequence: CASTPRPPNSGANVLTF.

The chain recombines TRBV5-6 with TRBJ1-6; D remains unclear. Germline V lookup: CDR1 SGHDT, CDR2 YYEEEE. V was pared by 4 bases and J by 0 bases, with 8 bases between. The CDR3 loop spans 15 amino acids. In DNA form, the CDR3 reads TGTGCCAGCAGCCTGGAAAGCTCCTATAATTCACCCCTCCACTTT. This sequence encodes CASSLESSYNSPLHF. Supplemented by reference TRBV5-6 and TRBJ1-6, the full variable domain reads DAGVTQSPTHLIKTRGQQVTLRCSPKSGHDTVSWYQQALGQGPQFIFQYYEEEERQRGNFPDRFSGHQFPNYSSELNVNALLLGDSALYLCASSLESSYNSPLHFGNGTRLTVT.

The V call is TRBV18, the J call TRBJ2-5; D not certain. Germline CDR1 is KGHSH and CDR2 is LQKENI. Trimming shortened V by 4 bases and J by 1 base, and 4 bases separated the two germline ends. CDR3 length: 12 residues. CDR3 residues: CASSQPQETQYF. The CDR3 DNA sequence: TGTGCCAGCTCACAACCCCAAGAGACCCAGTACTTC.

J is TRBJ2-7 and V is TRBV12-3 or TRBV12-4; D unresolved. With 3 bases removed from V and 0 bases from J, the gap between germline ends came to 12 bases. CDR3 length equals 15 residues. DNA of the CDR3: TGTGCCAGCAGTTTTTGGCAGGCGAGCTCCTACGAGCAGTACTTC. It specifies CASSFWQASSYEQYF.

This clonotype has just one count. This chain joins TRBV18 and TRBJ1-1; D possibly corresponds to TRBD1 (5 bases). This CDR3 is built from 13 residues. Germline V lookup: CDR1 KGHSH, CDR2 LQKENI. Trimming took off 6 bases at V and 4 bases at J, with 12 bases between the two ends. CDR3 protein: CASSPARGTEAFF. DNA of the CDR3: TGTGCCAGCTCCCCGGCTAGGGGCACTGAAGCTTTCTTT.

This sequence joins TRBV7-9 and TRBJ1-2; no definite D call. The V gene's germline CDR1 is SEHNR and CDR2 FQNEAQ (reference sequence). The V gene lost 4 bases and the J gene lost 14 bases, with 23 bases spanning the gap. The CDR3 is made up of 14 amino acids. CDR3 residues: CASSSQVSVVDQTF. For the CDR3, the DNA is TGTGCCAGCAGCTCCCAGGTATCGGTGGTGGATCAGACCTTC.

This chain joins TRBV7-6 and TRBJ2-7; 9 nucleotides agree with TRBD1. Per germline, CDR1 SGHVS and CDR2 FNYEAQ. V was pared by 4 bases and J by 5 bases, with 3 bases of the junction left unmatched. CDR3 length: 13 residues. The CDR3 DNA reads TGTGCCAGCAGCTCAGGACAGGGGAACGAGCAGTACTTC. It yields the protein CASSSGQGNEQYF.

The J gene is TRBJ2-3, the V gene TRBV19; 9 nucleotides match TRBD2. The ends lost 3 bases at V and 6 bases at J; junction bases unmatched: 7. Germline CDR1 and CDR2: LNHDA and SQIVND (reference sequence). This CDR3 contains 15 residues. The CDR3: CASSMSGGYIDTQYF. The CDR3 DNA reads as TGTGCCAGTAGTATGAGCGGGGGGTATATCGATACGCAGTATTTT.

This clonotype was observed a handful of times. This chain links TRBV6-5 with TRBJ2-7; D gene uncertain. The CDR3 consists of 12 residues. Germline values: CDR1 MNHEY, CDR2 SVGAGI. Between the trimmed V and J ends, which lost 0 bases and 5 bases, there was a span of 5 bases. CDR3 residues: CASSYSWNEQYF. The CDR3 nucleotides read TGTGCCAGCAGTTACTCTTGGAACGAGCAGTACTTC.